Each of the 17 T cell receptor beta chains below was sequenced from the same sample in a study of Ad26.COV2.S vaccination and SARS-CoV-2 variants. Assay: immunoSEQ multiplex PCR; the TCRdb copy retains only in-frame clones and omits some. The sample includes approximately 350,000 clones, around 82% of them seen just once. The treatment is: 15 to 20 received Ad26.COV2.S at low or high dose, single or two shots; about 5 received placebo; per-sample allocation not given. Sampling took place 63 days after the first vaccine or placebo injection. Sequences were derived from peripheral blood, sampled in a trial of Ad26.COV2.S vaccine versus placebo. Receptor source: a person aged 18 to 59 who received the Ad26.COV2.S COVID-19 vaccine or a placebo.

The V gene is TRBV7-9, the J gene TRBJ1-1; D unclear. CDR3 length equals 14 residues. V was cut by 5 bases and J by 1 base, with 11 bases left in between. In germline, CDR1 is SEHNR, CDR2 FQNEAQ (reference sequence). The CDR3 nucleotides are TGTGCCAGCAGCCCCAAGACAAGGAACACTGAAGCTTTCTTT. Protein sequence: CASSPKTRNTEAFF.

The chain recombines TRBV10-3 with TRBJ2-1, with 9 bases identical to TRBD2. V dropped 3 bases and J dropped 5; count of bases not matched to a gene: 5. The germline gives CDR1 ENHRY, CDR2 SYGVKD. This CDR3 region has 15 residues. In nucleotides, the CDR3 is TGTGCCATCAGTGAAAGACTAGCGGCGGACAATGAGCAGTTCTTC. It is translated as CAISERLAADNEQFF.

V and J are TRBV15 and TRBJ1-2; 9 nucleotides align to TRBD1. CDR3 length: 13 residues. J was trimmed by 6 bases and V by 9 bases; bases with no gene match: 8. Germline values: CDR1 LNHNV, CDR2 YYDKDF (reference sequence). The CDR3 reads CATDTGGADGYTF. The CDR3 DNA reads TGTGCCACTGATACAGGGGGCGCGGATGGCTACACCTTC.

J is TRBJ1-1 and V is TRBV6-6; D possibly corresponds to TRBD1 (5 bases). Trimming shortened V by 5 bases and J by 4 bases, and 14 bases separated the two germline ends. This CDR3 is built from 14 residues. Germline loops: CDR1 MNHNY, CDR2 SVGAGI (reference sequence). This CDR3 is CASSKGFGSTEAFF. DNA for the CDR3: TGTGCCAGCAGTAAGGGGTTCGGAAGCACTGAAGCTTTCTTT.

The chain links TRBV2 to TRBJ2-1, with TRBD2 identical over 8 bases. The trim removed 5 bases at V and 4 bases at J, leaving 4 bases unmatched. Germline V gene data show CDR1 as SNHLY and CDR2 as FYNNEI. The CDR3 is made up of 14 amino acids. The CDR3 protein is CASSLTSVYNEQFF. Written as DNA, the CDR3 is TGTGCCAGCAGTTTGACTAGCGTATACAATGAGCAGTTCTTC.

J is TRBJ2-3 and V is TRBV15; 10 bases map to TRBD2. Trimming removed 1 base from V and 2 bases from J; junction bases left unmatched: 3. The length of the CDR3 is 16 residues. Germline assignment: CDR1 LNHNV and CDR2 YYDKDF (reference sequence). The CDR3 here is CATSRGAGGTTDTQYF. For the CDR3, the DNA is TGTGCCACCAGCAGAGGAGCGGGAGGGACCACAGATACGCAGTATTTT.

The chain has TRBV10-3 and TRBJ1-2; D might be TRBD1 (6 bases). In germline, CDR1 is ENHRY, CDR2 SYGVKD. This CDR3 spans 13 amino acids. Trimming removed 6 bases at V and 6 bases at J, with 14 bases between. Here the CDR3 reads CAIRRQESDGYTF. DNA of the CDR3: TGTGCCATCAGGCGACAGGAGTCAGATGGCTACACCTTC.

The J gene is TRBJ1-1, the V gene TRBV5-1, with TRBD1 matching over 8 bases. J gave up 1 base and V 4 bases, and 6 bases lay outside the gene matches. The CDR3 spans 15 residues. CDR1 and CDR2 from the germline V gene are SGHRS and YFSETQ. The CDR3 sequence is CASSLRTGRNTEAFF. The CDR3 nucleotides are TGCGCCAGCAGCCTGAGGACAGGGCGGAACACTGAAGCTTTCTTT.

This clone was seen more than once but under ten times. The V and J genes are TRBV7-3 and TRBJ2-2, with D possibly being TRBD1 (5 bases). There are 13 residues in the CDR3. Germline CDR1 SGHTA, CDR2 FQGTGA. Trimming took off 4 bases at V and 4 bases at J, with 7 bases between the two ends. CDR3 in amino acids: CASSSRATGELFF. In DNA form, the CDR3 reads TGTGCCAGCAGCTCCAGGGCCACCGGGGAGCTGTTTTTT.

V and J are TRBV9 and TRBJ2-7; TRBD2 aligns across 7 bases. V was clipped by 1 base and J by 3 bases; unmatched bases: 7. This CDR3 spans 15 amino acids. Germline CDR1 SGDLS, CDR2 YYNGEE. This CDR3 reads CASSVSSGPSYEQYF. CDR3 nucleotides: TGTGCCAGCAGCGTAAGTAGCGGGCCAAGCTACGAGCAGTACTTC.

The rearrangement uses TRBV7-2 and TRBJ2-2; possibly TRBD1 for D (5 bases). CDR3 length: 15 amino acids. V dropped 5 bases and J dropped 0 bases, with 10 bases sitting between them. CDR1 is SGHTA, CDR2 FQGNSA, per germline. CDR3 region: CASSLRVANTGELFF. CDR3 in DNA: TGTGCCAGCAGCCTCAGGGTCGCGAACACCGGGGAGCTGTTTTTT.

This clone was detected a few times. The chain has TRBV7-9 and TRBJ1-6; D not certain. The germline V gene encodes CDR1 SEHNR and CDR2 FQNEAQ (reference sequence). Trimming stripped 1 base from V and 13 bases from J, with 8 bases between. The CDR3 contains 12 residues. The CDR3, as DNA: TGTGCCAGCAGCTTAGACGGCAGGCCCCTCCACTTT. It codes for CASSLDGRPLHF.

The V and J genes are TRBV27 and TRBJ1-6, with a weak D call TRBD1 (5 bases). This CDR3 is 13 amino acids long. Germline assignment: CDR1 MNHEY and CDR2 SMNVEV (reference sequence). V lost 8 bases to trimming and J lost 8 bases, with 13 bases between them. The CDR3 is CASGRQWDSPLHF. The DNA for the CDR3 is TGTGCCAGCGGAAGACAGTGGGATTCACCCCTCCACTTT.

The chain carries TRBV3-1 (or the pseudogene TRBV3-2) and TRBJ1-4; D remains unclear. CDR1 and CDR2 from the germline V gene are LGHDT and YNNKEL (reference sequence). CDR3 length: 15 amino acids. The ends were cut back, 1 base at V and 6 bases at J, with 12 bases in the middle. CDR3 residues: CASSQAQLGYEKLFF. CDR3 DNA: TGTGCCAGCAGCCAAGCCCAACTGGGGTATGAAAAACTGTTTTTT.

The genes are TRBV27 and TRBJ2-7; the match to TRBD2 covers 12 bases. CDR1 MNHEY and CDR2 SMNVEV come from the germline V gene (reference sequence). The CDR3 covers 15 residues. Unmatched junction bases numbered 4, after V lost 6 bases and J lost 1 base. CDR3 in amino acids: CASSSGTSGSYEQYF. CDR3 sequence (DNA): TGTGCCAGCAGCTCCGGGACTAGCGGGTCCTACGAGCAGTACTTC.

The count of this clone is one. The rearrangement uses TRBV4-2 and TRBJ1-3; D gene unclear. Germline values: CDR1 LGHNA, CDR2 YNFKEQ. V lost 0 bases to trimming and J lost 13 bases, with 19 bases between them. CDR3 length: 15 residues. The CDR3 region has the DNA TGTGCCAGCAGCCAAGATGCCGGGATCCAAAGAAAGATATATTTT. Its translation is CASSQDAGIQRKIYF.

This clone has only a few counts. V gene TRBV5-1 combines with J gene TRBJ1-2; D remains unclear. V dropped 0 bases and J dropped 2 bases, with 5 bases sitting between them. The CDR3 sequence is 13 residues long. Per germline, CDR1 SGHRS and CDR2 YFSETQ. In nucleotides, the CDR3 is TGCGCCAGCAGCTTGGGCTCCAACTATGGCTACACCTTC. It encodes CASSLGSNYGYTF.